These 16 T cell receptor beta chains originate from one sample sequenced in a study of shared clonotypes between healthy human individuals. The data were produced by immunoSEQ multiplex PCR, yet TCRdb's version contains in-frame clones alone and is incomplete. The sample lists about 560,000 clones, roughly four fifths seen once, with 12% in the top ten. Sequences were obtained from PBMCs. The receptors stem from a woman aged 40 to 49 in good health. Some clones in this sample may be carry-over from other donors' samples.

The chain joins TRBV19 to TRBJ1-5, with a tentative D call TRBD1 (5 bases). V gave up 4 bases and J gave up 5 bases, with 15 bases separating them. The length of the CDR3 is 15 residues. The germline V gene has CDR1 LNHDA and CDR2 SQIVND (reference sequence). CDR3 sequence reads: CASSTRDGGDQPQHF. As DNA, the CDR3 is TGTGCCAGTAGTACAAGGGACGGTGGGGATCAGCCCCAGCATTTT.

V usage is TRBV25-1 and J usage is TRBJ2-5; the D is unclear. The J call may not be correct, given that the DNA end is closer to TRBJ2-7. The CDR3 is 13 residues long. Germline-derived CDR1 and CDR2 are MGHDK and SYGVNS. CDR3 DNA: TGTGCCAGCAGTGAGGGAAGCGTCCACGAGCAGTACTTC. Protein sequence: CASSEGSVHEQYF.

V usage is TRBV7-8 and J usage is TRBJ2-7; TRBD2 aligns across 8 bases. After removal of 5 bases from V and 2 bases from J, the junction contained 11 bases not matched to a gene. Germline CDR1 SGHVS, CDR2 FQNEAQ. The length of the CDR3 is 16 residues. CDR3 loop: CASSPRGGGRTYEQYF. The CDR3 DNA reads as TGTGCCAGCAGCCCCCGGGGGGGCGGGAGGACCTACGAGCAGTACTTC.

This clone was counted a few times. This chain's CDR3 is CASSWGPNTEAFF. CDR3 DNA sequence: TGTGCCAGCTCATGGGGACCCAACACTGAAGCTTTCTTT. J is TRBJ1-1 and V is TRBV18; D possibly corresponds to TRBD1 (5 bases). The V and J ends lost 5 bases and 2 bases respectively, with 9 bases between them. Per germline, CDR1 KGHSH and CDR2 LQKENI. The length of the CDR3 is 13 residues.

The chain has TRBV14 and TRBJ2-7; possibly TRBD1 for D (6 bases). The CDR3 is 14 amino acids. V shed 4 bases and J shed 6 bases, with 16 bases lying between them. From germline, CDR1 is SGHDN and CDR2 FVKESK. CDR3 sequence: CASSPGTRSGEQYF. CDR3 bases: TGTGCCAGCAGCCCCGGGACACGGTCGGGCGAGCAGTACTTC. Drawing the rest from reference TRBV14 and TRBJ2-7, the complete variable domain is EAGVTQFPSHSVIEKGQTVTLRCDPISGHDNLYWYRRVMGKEIKFLLHFVKESKQDESGMPNNRFLAERTGGTYSTLKVQPAELEDSGVYFCASSPGTRSGEQYFGPGTRLTVT.

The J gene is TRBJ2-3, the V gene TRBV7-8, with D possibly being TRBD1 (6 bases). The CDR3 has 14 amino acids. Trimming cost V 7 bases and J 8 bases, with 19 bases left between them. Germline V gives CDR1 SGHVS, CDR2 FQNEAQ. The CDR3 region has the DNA TGTGCCAGCACCCCCGGGACACTCTCGGGTACGCAGTATTTT. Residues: CASTPGTLSGTQYF.

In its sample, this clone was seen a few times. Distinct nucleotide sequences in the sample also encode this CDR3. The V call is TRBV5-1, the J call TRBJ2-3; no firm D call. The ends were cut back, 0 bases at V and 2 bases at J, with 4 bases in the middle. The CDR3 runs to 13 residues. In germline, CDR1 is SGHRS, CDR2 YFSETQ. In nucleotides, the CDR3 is TGCGCCAGCAGCTTGGCCTACACAGATACGCAGTATTTT. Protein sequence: CASSLAYTDTQYF.

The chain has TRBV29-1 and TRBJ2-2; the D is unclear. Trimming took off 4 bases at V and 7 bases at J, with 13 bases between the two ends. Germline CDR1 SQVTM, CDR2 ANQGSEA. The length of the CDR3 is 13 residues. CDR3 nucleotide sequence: TGCAGCGTTGCGTTTCTACCCGACGGGGAGCTGTTTTTT. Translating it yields CSVAFLPDGELFF.

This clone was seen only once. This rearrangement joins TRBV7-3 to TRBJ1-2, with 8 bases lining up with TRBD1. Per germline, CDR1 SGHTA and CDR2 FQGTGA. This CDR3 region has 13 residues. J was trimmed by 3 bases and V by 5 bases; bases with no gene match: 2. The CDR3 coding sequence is TGTGCCAGCAGCCCGGACAGGGACTATGGCTACACCTTC. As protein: CASSPDRDYGYTF.

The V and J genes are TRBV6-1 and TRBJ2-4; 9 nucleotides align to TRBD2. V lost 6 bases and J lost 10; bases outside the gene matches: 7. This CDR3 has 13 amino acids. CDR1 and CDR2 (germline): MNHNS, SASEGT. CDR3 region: CASRIAGAQIQYF. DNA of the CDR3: TGTGCCAGCAGGATAGCGGGGGCCCAAATTCAGTACTTC.

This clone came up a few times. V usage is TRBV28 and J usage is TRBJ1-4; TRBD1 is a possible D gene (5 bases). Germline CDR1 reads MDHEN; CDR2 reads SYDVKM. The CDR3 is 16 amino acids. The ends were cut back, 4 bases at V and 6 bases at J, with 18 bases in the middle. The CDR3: CASSSTSGGRYEKLFF. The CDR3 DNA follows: TGTGCCAGCAGTTCGACGTCGGGGGGACGATATGAAAAACTGTTTTTT.

DNA of the CDR3: TGTGCCAGCAGCCTGGACAGGTGGGCGCAACAAGCTTTCTTT. It is translated as CASSLDRWAQQAFF. The chain couples TRBV27 to TRBJ1-1; 7 bases line up with TRBD1. Germline V gene sequence: CDR1 MNHEY, CDR2 SMNVEV (reference sequence). The CDR3 sequence is 14 residues long. The junction had 13 bases not matched to a gene; V was cut back by 6 bases and J by 9 bases.

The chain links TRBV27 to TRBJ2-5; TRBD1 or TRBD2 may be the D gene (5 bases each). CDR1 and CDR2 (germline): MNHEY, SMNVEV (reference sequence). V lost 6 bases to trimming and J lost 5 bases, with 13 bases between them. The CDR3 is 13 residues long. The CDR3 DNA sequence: TGTGCCAGCAGGATACTGGGGGAGGAGACCCAGTACTTC. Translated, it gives CASRILGEETQYF.

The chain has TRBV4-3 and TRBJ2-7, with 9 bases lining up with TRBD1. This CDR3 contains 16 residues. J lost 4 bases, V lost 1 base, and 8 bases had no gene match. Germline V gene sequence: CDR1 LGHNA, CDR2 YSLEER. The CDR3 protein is CASSQAFADRGYEQYF. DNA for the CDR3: TGCGCCAGCAGCCAAGCTTTCGCGGACAGGGGATACGAGCAGTACTTC.

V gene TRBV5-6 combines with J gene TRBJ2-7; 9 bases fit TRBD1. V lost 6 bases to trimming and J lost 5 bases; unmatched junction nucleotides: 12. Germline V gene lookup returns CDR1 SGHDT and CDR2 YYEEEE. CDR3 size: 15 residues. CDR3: CASTLWTGVKHEQYF. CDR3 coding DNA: TGTGCCAGCACTCTCTGGACAGGGGTGAAACACGAGCAGTACTTC.

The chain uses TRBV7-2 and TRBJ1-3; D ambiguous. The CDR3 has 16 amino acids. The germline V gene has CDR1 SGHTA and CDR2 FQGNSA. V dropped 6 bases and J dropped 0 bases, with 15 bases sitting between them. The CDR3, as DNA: TGTGCCAGCAGTCCCTGGTCGGTCATCTCTGGAAACACCATATATTTT. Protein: CASSPWSVISGNTIYF.